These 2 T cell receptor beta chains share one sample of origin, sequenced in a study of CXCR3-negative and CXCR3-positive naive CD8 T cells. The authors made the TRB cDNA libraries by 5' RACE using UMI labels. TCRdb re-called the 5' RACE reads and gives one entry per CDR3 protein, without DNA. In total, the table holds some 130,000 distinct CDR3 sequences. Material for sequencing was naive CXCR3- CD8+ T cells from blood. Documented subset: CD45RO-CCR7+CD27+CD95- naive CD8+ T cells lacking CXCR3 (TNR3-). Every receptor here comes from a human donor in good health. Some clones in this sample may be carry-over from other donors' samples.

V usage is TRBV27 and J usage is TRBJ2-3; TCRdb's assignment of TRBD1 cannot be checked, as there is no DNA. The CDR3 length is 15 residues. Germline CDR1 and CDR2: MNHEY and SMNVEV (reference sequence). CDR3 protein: CASSSSGLATDTQYF.

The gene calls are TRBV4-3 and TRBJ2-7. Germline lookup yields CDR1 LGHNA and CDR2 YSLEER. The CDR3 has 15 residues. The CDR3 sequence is CASSQEGLGPYEQYF.